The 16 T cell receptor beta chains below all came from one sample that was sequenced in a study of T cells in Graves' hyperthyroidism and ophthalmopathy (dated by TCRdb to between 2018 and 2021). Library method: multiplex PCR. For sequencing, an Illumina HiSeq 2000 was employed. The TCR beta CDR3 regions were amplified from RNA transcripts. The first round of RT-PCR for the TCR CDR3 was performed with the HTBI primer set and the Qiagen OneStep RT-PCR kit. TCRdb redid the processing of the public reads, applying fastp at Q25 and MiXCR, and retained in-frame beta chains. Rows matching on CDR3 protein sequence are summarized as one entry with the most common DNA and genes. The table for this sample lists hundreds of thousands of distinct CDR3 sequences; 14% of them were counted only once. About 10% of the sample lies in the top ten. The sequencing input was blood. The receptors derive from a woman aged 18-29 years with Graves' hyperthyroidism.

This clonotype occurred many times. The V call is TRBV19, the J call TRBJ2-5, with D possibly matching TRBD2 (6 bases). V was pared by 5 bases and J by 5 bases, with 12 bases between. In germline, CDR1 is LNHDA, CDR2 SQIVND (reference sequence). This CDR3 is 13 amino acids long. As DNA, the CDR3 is TGTGCCAGTAGTGCTCACACTAGCGAGACCCAGTACTTC. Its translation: CASSAHTSETQYF.

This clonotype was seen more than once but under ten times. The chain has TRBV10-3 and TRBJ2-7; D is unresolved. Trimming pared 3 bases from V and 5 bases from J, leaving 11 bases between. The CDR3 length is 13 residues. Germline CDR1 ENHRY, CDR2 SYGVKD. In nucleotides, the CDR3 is TGTGCCATCAGTGAAACCACACGGAACGAGCAGTACTTC. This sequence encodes CAISETTRNEQYF.

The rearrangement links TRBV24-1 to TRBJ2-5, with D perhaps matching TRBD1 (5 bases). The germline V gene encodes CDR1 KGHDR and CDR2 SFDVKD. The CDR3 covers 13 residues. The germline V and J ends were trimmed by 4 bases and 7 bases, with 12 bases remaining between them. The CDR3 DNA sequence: TGTGCCACCAGTGAGCCCCCAAGGGGGACCCAGTACTTC. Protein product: CATSEPPRGTQYF.

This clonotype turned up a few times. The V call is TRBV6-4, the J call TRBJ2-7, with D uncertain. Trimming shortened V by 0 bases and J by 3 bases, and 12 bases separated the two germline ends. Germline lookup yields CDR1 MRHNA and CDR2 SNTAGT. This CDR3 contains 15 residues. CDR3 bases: TGTGCCAGCAGTGACTCTCGACACCGACTCTACGAGCAGTACTTC. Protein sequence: CASSDSRHRLYEQYF.

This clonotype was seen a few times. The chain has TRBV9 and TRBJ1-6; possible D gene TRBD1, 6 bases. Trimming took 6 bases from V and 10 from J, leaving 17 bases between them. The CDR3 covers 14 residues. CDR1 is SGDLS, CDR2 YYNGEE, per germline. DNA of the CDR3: TGTGCCAGCACCGCCGGGGGGGCAGGGTCACCCCTCCACTTT. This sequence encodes CASTAGGAGSPLHF.

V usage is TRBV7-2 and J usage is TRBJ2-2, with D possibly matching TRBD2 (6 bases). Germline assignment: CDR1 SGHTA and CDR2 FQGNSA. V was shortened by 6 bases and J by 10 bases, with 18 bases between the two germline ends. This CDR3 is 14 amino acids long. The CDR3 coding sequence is TGTGCCAGCAGTCCTCAGACTAGTCATGCGGAGCTGTTTTTT. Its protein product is CASSPQTSHAELFF. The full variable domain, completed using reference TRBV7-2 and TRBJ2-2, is GAGVSQSPSNKVTEKGKDVELRCDPISGHTALYWYRQSLGQGLEFLIYFQGNSAPDKSGLPSDRFSAERTGGSVSTLTIQRTQQEDSAVYLCASSPQTSHAELFFGEGSRLTVL.

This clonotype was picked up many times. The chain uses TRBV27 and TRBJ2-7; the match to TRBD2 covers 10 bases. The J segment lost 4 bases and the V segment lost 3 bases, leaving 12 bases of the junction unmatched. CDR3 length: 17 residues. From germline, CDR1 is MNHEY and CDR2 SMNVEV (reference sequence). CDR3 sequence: CASSLGIAGGLGYEQYF. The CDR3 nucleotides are TGTGCCAGCAGTTTGGGGATAGCGGGAGGTCTCGGGTACGAGCAGTACTTC.

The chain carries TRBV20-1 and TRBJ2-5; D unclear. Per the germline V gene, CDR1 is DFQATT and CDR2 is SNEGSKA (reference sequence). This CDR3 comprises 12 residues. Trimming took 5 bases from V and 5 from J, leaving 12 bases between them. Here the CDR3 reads CSALALRETQYF. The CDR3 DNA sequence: TGCAGTGCTCTGGCGCTAAGGGAGACCCAGTACTTC.

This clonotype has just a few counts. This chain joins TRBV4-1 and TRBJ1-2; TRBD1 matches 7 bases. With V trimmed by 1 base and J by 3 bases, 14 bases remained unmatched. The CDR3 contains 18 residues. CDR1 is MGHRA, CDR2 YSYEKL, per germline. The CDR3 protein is CASSQVRGTAGLDYGYTF. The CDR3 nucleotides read TGCGCCAGCAGCCAAGTGAGGGGGACAGCAGGTCTGGACTATGGCTACACCTTC.

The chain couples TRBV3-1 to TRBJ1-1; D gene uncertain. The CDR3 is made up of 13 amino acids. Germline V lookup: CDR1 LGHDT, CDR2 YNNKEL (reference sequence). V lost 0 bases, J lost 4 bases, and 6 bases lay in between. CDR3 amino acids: CASSQELITEAFF. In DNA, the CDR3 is TGTGCCAGCAGCCAAGAGTTAATCACTGAAGCTTTCTTT.

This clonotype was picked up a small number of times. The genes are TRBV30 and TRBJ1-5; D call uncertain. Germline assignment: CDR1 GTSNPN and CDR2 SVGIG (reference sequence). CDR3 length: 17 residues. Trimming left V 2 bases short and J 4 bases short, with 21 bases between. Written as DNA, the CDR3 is TGTGCCTGGAGTCCGGGTTGGTGGCAGTCCGGGAATCAGCCCCAGCATTTT. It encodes CAWSPGWWQSGNQPQHF. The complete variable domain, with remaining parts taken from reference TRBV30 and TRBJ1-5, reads SQTIHQWPATLVQPVGSPLSLECTVEGTSNPNLYWYRQAAGRGLQLLFYSVGIGQISSEVPQNLSASRPQDRQFILSSKKLLLSDSGFYLCAWSPGWWQSGNQPQHFGDGTRLSIL.

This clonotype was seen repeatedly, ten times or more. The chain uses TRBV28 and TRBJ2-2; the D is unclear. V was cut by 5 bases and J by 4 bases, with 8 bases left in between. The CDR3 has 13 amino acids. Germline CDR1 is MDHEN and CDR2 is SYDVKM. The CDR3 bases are TGTGCCAGCAGTCCCCTATCCACCGGGGAGCTGTTTTTT. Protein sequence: CASSPLSTGELFF.

The CDR3 loop is CASSPKGGTTTYEQYF. CDR3 DNA: TGTGCCAGCAGCCCCAAGGGCGGGACGACAACCTACGAGCAGTACTTC. The chain employs TRBV7-9 and TRBJ2-7; D perhaps matches TRBD2 (6 bases). V lost 5 bases, J lost 2 bases, and 19 bases lay in between. The germline V gene encodes CDR1 SEHNR and CDR2 FQNEAQ (reference sequence). The CDR3 is 16 residues long. The entire variable domain, with the rest obtained from reference TRBV7-9 and TRBJ2-7, is as follows: DTGVSQNPRHKITKRGQNVTFRCDPISEHNRLYWYRQTLGQGPEFLTYFQNEAQLEKSRLLSDRFSAERPKGSFSTLEIQRTEQGDSAMYLCASSPKGGTTTYEQYFGPGTRLTVT.

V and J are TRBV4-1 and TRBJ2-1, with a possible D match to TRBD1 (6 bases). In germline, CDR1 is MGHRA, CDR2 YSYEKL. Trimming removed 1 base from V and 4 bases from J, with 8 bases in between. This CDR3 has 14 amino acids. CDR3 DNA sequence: TGCGCCAGCAGCCAAGGGGACACTTACAATGAGCAGTTCTTC. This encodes CASSQGDTYNEQFF.

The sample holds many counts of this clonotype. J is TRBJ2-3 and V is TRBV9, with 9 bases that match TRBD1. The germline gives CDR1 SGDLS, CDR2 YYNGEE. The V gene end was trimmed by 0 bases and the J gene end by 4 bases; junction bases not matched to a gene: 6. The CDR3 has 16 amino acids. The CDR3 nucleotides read TGTGCCAGCAGCGTAGAGGGGGGACAGGGACCAGATACGCAGTATTTT. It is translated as CASSVEGGQGPDTQYF. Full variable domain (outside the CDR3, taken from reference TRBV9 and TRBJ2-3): DSGVTQTPKHLITATGQRVTLRCSPRSGDLSVYWYQQSLDQGLQFLIQYYNGEERAKGNILERFSAQQFPDLHSELNLSSLELGDSALYFCASSVEGGQGPDTQYFGPGTRLTVL.

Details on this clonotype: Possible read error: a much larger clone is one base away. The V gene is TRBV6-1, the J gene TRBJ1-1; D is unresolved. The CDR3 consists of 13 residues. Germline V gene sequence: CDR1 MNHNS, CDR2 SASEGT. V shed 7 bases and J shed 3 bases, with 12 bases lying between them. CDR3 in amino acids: CASTLNSYTEAFF. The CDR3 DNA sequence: TGTGCCAGCACGCTCAACTCTTACACTGAAGCTTTCTTT.